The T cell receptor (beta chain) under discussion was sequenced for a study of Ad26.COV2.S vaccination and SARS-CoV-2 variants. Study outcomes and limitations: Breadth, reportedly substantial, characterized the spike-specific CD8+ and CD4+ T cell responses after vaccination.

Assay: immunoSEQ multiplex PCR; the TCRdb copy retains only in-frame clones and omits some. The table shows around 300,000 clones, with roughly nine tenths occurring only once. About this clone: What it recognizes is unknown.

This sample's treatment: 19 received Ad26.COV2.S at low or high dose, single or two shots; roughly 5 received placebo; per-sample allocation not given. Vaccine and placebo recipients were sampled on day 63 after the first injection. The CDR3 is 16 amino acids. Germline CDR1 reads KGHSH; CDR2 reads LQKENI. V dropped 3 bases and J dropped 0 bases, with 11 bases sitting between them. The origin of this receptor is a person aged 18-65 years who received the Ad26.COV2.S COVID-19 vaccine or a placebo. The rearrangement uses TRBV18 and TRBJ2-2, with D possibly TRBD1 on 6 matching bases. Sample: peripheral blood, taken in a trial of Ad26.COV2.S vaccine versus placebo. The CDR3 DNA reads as TGTGCCAGCTCACCTCTAGGGGGTACGAACACCGGGGAGCTGTTTTTT. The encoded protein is CASSPLGGTNTGELFF.